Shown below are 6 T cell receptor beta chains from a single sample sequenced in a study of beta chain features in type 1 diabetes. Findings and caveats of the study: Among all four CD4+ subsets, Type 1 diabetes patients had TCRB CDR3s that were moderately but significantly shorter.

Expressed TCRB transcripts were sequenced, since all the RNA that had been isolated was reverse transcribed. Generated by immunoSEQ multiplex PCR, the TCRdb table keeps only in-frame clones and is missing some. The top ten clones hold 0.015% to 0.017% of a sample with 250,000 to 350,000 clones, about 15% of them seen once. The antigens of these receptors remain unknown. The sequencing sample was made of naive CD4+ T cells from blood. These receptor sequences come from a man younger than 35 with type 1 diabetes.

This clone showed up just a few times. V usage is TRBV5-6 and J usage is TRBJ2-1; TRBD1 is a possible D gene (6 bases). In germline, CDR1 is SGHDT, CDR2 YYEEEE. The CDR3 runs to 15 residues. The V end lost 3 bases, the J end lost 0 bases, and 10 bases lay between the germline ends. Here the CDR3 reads CASSSLGASYNEQFF. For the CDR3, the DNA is TGTGCCAGCAGCTCCCTGGGGGCCTCCTACAATGAGCAGTTCTTC.

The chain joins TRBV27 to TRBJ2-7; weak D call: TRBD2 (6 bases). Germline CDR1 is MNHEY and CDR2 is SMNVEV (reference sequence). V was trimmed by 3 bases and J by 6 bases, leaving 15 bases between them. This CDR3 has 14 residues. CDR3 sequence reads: CASSFGGRLAEQYF. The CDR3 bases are TGTGCCAGCAGTTTTGGAGGGCGATTGGCCGAGCAGTACTTC.

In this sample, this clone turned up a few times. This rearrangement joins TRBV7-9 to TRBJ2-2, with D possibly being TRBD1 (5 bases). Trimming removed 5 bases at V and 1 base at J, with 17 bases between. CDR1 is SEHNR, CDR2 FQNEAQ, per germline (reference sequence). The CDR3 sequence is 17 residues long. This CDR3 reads CASSPRMGQRNTGELFF. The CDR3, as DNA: TGTGCCAGCAGCCCCCGTATGGGGCAGAGGAACACCGGGGAGCTGTTTTTT.

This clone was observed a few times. The DNA of the CDR3 is TGTGCCAGCAGCTTGGATGGGCAGGGGCGTCTCGGGGACACTGAAGCTTTCTTT. This gives the protein CASSLDGQGRLGDTEAFF. This chain connects TRBV7-9 to TRBJ1-1, with a weak D call TRBD1 (6 bases). CDR3 length: 18 residues. Germline V CDR1 and CDR2: SEHNR, FQNEAQ (reference sequence). V was pared by 3 bases and J by 3 bases, with 23 bases between.

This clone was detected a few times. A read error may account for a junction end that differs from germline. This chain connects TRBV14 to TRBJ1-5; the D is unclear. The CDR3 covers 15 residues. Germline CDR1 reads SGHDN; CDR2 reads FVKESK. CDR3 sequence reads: CASSQERAGNRPQHF. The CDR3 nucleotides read TGTGCCAGCAGCCAAGAGCGGGCAGGAAATCGGCCCCAGCATTTT.

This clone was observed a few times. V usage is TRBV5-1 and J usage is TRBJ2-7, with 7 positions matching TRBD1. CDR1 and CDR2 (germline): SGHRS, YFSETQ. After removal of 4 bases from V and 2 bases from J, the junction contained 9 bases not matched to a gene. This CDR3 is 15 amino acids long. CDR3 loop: CASSLGQTSPYEQYF. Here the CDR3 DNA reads TGCGCCAGCAGCCTGGGACAGACTTCCCCCTACGAGCAGTACTTC.